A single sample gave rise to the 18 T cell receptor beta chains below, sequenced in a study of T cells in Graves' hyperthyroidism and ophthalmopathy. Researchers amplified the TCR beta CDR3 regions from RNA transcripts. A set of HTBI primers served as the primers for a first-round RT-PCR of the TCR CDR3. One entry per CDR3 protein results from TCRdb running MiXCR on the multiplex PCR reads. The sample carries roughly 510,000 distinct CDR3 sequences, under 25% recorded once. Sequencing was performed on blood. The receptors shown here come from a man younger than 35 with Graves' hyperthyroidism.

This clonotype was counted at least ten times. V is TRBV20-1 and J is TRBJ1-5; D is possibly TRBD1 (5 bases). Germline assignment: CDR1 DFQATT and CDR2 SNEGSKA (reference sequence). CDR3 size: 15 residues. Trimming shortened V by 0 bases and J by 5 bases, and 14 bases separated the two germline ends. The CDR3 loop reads CSARDGATPHQPQHF. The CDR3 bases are TGCAGTGCTAGAGATGGGGCCACACCGCATCAGCCCCAGCATTTT.

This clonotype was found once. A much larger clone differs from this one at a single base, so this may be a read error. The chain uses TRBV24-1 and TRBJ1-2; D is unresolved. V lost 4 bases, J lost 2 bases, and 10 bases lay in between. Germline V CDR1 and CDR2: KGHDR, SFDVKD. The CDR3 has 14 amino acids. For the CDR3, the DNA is TGTGCCACCAGTGACCCCCATAGGAACTATGGCTACACCTTC. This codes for CATSDPHRNYGYTF.

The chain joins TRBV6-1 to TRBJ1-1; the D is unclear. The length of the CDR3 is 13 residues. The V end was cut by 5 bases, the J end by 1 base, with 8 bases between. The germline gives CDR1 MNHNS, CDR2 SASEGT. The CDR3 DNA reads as TGTGCCAGCAGTCAAATGTGGAACACTGAAGCTTTCTTT. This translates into CASSQMWNTEAFF.

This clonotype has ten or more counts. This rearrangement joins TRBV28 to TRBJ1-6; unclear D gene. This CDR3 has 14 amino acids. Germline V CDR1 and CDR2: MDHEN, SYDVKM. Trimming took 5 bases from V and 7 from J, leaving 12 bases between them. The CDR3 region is CASSPGRLNSPLHF. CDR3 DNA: TGTGCCAGCAGTCCCGGCCGGCTGAATTCACCCCTCCACTTT.

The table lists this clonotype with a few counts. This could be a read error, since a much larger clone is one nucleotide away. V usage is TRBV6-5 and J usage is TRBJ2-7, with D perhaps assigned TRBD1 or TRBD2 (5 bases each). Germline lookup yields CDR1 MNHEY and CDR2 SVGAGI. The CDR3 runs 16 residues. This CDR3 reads CAGSYLGVGRDYEQYF. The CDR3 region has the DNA TGTGCCGGCAGTTACCTAGGAGTGGGACGGGACTACGAGCAGTACTTC.

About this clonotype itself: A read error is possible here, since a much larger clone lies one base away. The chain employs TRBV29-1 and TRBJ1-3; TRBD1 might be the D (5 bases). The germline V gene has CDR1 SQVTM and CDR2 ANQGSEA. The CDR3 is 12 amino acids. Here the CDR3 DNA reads TGCAACGTTGTCAGGGCTGGAAACACCATATATTTT. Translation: CNVVRAGNTIYF.

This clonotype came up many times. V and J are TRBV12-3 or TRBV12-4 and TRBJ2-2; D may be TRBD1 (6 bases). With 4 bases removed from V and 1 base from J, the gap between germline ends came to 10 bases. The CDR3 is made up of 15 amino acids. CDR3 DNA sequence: TGTGCCAGCAGTTGGGTGACAGGGAACACCGGGGAGCTGTTTTTT. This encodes CASSWVTGNTGELFF.

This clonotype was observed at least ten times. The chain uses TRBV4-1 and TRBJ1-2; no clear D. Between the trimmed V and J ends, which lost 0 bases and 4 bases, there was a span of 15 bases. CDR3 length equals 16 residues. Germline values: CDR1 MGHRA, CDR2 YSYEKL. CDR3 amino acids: CASSQDRGRHSYGYTF. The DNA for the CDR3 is TGCGCCAGCAGCCAAGATCGCGGCAGGCATTCCTATGGCTACACCTTC.

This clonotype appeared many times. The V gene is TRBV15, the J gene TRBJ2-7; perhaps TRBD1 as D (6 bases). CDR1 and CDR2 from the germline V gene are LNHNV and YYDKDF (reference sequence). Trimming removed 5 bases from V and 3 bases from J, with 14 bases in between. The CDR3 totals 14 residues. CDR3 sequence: CATSGRSGVYEQYF. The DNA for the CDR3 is TGTGCCACCAGCGGTCGCTCAGGGGTCTACGAGCAGTACTTC.

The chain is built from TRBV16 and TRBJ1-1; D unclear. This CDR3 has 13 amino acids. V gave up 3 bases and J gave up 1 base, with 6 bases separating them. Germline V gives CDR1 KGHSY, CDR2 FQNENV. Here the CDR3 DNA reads TGTGCCAGCAGCCATTCAGCGAACACTGAAGCTTTCTTT. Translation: CASSHSANTEAFF.

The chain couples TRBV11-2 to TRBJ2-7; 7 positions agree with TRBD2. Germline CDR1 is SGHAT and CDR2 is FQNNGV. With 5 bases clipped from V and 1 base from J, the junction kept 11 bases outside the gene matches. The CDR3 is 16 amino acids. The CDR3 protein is CASSPSAAGRSYEQYF. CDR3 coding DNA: TGTGCCAGCAGCCCTAGTGCAGCGGGAAGGTCCTACGAGCAGTACTTC.

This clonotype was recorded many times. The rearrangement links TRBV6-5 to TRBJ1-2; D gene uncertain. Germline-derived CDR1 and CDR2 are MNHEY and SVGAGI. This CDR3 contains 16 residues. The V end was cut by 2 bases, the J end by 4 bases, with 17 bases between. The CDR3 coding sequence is TGTGCCAGCAGTTACGCAAACTCAGGCTCGGGCTATGGCTACACCTTC. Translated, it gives CASSYANSGSGYGYTF.

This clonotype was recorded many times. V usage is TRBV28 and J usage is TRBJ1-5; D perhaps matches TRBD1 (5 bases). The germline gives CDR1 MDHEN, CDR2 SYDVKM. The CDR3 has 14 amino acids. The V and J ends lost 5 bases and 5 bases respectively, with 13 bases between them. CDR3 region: CASSHPGGHQPQHF. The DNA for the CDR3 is TGTGCCAGCAGTCACCCGGGGGGACATCAGCCCCAGCATTTT.

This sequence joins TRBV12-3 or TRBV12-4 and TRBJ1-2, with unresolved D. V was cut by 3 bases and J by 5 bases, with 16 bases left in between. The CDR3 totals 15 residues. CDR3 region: CASSLKISGTYGYTF. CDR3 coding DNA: TGTGCCAGCAGTTTGAAGATATCCGGCACATATGGCTACACCTTC.

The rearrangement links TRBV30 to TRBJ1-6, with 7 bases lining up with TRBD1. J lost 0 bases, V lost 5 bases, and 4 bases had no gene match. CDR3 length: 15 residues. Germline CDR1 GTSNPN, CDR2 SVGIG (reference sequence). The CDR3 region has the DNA TGTGCCTGGGAGACAGGGAGCTCCTATAATTCACCCCTCCACTTT. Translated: CAWETGSSYNSPLHF.

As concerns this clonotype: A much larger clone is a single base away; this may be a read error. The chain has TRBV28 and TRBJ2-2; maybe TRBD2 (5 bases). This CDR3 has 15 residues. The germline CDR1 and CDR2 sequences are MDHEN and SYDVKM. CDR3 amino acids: CASTPGPSRTGELCF. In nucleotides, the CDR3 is TGTGCCAGCACCCCTGGGCCGAGCCGTACCGGGGAGCTGTGTTTT.

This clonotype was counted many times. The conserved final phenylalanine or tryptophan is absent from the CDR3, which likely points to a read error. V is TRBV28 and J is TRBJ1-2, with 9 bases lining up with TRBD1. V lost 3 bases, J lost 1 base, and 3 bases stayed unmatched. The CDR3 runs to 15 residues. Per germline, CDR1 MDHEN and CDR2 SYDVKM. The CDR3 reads CASSFWTGDNYGYTS. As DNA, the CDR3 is TGTGCCAGCAGTTTCTGGACAGGGGATAACTATGGCTACACCTCC.

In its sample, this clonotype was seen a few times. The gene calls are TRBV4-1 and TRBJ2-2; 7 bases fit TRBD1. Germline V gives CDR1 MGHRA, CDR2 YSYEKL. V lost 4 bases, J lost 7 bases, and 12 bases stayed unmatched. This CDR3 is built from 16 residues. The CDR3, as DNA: TGCGCCAGCAGCCCTCGGTATAGACAGGGAATCGGGGAGCTGTTTTTT. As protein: CASSPRYRQGIGELFF.